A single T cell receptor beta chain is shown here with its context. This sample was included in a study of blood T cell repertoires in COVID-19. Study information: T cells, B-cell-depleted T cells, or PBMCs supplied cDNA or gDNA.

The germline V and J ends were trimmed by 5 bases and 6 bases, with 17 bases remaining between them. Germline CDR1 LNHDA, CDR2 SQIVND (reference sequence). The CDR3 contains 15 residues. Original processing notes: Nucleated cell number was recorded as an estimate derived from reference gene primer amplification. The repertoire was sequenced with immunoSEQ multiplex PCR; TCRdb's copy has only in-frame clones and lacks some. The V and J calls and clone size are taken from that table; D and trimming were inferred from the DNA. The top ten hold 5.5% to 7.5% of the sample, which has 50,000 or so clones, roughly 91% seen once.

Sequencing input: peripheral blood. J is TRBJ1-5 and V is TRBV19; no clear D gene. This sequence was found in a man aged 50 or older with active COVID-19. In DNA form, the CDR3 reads TGTGCCAGTAGTGTCGGGAGGCAGCTTCTTCAGCCCCAGCATTTT. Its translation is CASSVGRQLLQPQHF.